The rows below give T cell receptor beta chains drawn from one sample of a study of control samples from healthy donors and cancer patients. The table came from immunoSEQ multiplex PCR; TCRdb's copy has only in-frame clones and leaves some out. The sample lists 90,000 to 100,000 clones, 88% occurring once. Sequenced: blood. These receptors were collected from a woman in her 70s in good health. Each CDR3 is given with its conserved first and last residue. Each record gives: clone size, J gene, V gene, D gene, CDR3 DNA, CDR3 protein. A D gene is named only where the DNA matches it firmly. Size is omitted from some rows. Given values are once, few, many or a class for expanded clones.

>.|TRBJ1-1|TRBV11-1|TRBD1
TGTGCCAGCGGGGACAGGCCGAACACTGAAGCTTTCTTT
CASGDRPNTEAFF
>.|TRBJ2-1|TRBV9|TRBD2
TGTGCCAGCAGCAAAGCGGGAGGAGGTGTCGATGAGCAGTTCTTC
CASSKAGGGVDEQFF
>once|TRBJ1-2|TRBV5-6|.
TGTGCCAGCAGCTTGCGAGGGGTCTCGGGGATCTATGGCTACACCTTC
CASSLRGVSGIYGYTF
>.|TRBJ1-1|TRBV4-3|.
TGCGCCAGCAGCCAAGAGGTTCGGGGGGAAGCTTTCTTT
CASSQEVRGEAFF
>.|TRBJ2-2|TRBV18|.
TGTGCCAGCTCACCAGGACCCACCGGGGAGCTGTTTTTT
CASSPGPTGELFF
>.|TRBJ2-7|TRBV9|TRBD1
TGTGCCAGCAGCCAGACCGCGACAGGGGACGAGCAGTACTTC
CASSQTATGDEQYF
>once|TRBJ1-2|TRBV3-1/TRBV3-2|.
TGTGCCAGCAGGGGGAACTATGGCTACACCTTC
CASRGNYGYTF
>.|TRBJ1-6|TRBV12-5|.
TGTGCTAGTGGCGGTAGTCCACTTGACAGTCTACCAAATTCACCCCTCCACTTT
CASGGSPLDSLPNSPLHF
>.|TRBJ1-6|TRBV19|.
TGTGCCAGTAGTATAGCTTATAGGACCACGAGAAGCTCCTATAATTCACCCCTCCACTTT
CASSIAYRTTRSSYNSPLHF
>.|TRBJ2-3|TRBV5-4|TRBD1
TGTGCCAGCAGCTCCGGGACAGGGACAGATACGCAGTATTTT
CASSSGTGTDTQYF
>once|TRBJ2-2|TRBV15|.
TGTGCCACCAGGAGGGACGGAGTTGGCGGGGAGCTGTTTTTT
CATRRDGVGGELFF
>once|TRBJ1-1|TRBV11-3|.
TGTGCCAGCAGCTTAGCGAGAACGAACACTGAAGCTTTCTTT
CASSLARTNTEAFF
>.|TRBJ2-7|TRBV6-1|TRBD1
TGTGCCAGCAATAACATTAACAGGGGCTCCTACGAGCAGTACTTC
CASNNINRGSYEQYF
>once|TRBJ1-6|TRBV6-5|.
TGTGCCAGCATCACATGGGGTTCACCCCTCCACTTT
CASITWGSPLHF
>.|TRBJ2-1|TRBV6-4|.
TGTGCCAGCAGTGACTGGAAAGGGAGTGAGCAGTTCTTC
CASSDWKGSEQFF
>.|TRBJ2-3|TRBV9|TRBD1
TGTGCCAGCAGCGTTCCGAAGGATGGGACAGGGGGTGCAGATACGCAGTATTTT
CASSVPKDGTGGADTQYF
>.|TRBJ1-1|TRBV6-5|TRBD1
TGTGCCAGCAGTAACCGGGACAGGGTTACTGAAGCTTTCTTT
CASSNRDRVTEAFF
>.|TRBJ2-5|TRBV3-1/TRBV3-2|.
TGTGCCAGCAGCGTCCAAGCGGGTTCCCAAGAGACCCAGTACTTC
CASSVQAGSQETQYF
>.|TRBJ2-3|TRBV11-2|TRBD2
TGTGCCAGCAGCACGGGAGGAGCGCAGTATTTT
CASSTGGAQYF
>.|TRBJ1-1|TRBV25-1|.
TGTGCCAGCAGTGGAGTCTCCGGACCCATCCAGATGAACACTGAAGCTTTCTTT
CASSGVSGPIQMNTEAFF
>.|TRBJ1-2|TRBV6-1|TRBD1
TGTGCCAGCAGTGAAACTTGGACAGGGGATGGCTACACCTTC
CASSETWTGDGYTF
>once|TRBJ2-2|TRBV3-1/TRBV3-2|TRBD2
TGTGCCAGCAGCCATACGGGACTAGTTCAAACCGGGGAGCTGTTTTTT
CASSHTGLVQTGELFF
>.|TRBJ2-3|TRBV27|.
TGTGCCAGCAGTCCTATTAGGTCAACTAGCACAGATACGCAGTATTTT
CASSPIRSTSTDTQYF
>once|TRBJ1-1|TRBV29-1|.
TGCAGCGCTGCCCAAATGAACACTGAAGCTTTCTTT
CSAAQMNTEAFF
>.|TRBJ1-1|TRBV5-6|TRBD1
TGTGCCAGCAGCTACTTGGGACAGTTTAACACTGAAGCTTTCTTT
CASSYLGQFNTEAFF
>.|TRBJ2-1|TRBV5-1|TRBD2
TGCGCCAGCAGCACTACTAGCGGGATGGTGAATGAGCAGTTCTTC
CASSTTSGMVNEQFF
>.|TRBJ1-6|TRBV19|.
TGTGCCAGTAGTATAAGCCCGTCTAACCTTAATTCACCCCCCCACTTT
CASSISPSNLNSPPHF
>few|TRBJ2-7|TRBV29-1|.
TGCAGCGTTGCGCGCCAATACGAGCAGTACTTC
CSVARQYEQYF
>.|TRBJ1-6|TRBV25-1|TRBD1
TGTGCCAGCAGACAGACAGGGAGCTCCTATAATTCACCCCTCCACTTT
CASRQTGSSYNSPLHF
>.|TRBJ1-2|TRBV30|TRBD1
TGTGCCTGGAGTTCCGACAGGGGGCAAGGCTACACCTTC
CAWSSDRGQGYTF
>.|TRBJ2-1|TRBV2|.
TGTGCCAGCAGTGCCTTAGCGCGGGCCTACAATGAGCAGTTCTTC
CASSALARAYNEQFF
>.|TRBJ2-7|TRBV6-5|TRBD1
TGTGCCAGCAGTTATTCCAGGACAGGCGGCTCCTACGAGCAGTACTTC
CASSYSRTGGSYEQYF
>.|TRBJ1-6|TRBV7-8|TRBD1
TGTGCCAGCAGCCTCGACAGGGGCTGGGGTTCACCCCTCCACTTT
CASSLDRGWGSPLHF
>once|TRBJ1-2|TRBV7-9|TRBD1
TGTGCCAGCAGCTTAGTACAGGGGGCGCCTGGGCCGGACGGGGGCTACACCTTC
CASSLVQGAPGPDGGYTF
>.|TRBJ1-2|TRBV24-1|.
TGTGCCACCAGTGATGCCTCAGGGGACTCGTACTATGGCTACACCTTC
CATSDASGDSYYGYTF
>.|TRBJ1-5|TRBV12-3/TRBV12-4|.
TGTGCCAGCAGTTTAGCCGGGGGTCAGCCCCAGCATTTT
CASSLAGGQPQHF
>.|TRBJ2-1|TRBV9|.
TGTGCCAGCAGCGTTGGAGCAGGGGCGGGAGTGGGCAATGAGCAGTTCTTC
CASSVGAGAGVGNEQFF
>.|TRBJ2-7|TRBV18|.
TGTGCCAGCTCAATTATGAGCGACGAGCAGTACTTC
CASSIMSDEQYF
>.|TRBJ2-7|TRBV5-1|TRBD1
TGCGCCAGCAGCACCGGGACAGGGGGCTCCTACGAGCAGTACTTC
CASSTGTGGSYEQYF
>.|TRBJ1-1|TRBV7-9|.
TGTGCCAGCAGCTATACTGGGAACACTGAAGCTTTCTTT
CASSYTGNTEAFF
>.|TRBJ1-4|TRBV10-3|.
TGTGCCATCAGCCAGAATAATGAAAAACTGTTTTTT
CAISQNNEKLFF
>.|TRBJ2-5|TRBV7-2|.
TGTGCCAGCAGCTTACCTAGGGGGGGTGGTGGGGCCCAGTACTTC
CASSLPRGGGGAQYF
>.|TRBJ2-7|TRBV7-2|.
TGTGCCAGCAGCGCGGGGCGGTGGGACCCCTACGAGCAGTACTTC
CASSAGRWDPYEQYF
>once|TRBJ1-2|TRBV12-3/TRBV12-4|TRBD1
TGTGCCAGCAGCCTACAGGGGGGAGATGGCTACACCTTC
CASSLQGGDGYTF
>once|TRBJ2-3|TRBV5-6|.
TGTGCCAGCAGCCCAGCTGGCGGGAGCACAGATACGCAGTATTTT
CASSPAGGSTDTQYF
>.|TRBJ2-1|TRBV19|.
TGTGCCAGTAGTATAGATTATGAGCAGTTCTTC
CASSIDYEQFF
>.|TRBJ2-3|TRBV6-5|.
TGTGCCAGCAGCTATCAGACAAGCGGGACAGATACGCAGTATTTT
CASSYQTSGTDTQYF
>.|TRBJ1-1|TRBV19|.
TGTGCCAGTAGGTTTTCGGGTGGGAACACTGAAGCTTTCTTT
CASRFSGGNTEAFF